These 18 T cell receptor beta chains share one sample of origin, sequenced in a study of blood T cell repertoires in COVID-19. Here immunoSEQ multiplex PCR was the method, and the copy in TCRdb shows in-frame clones only, minus some. This table has 250,000 to 350,000 clones, around nine tenths appearing once. The sample taken for sequencing was peripheral blood. The receptors stem from a woman in her twenties or thirties with COVID-19, enrolled during active disease.

In nucleotides, the CDR3 is TGTGCCAGCAGTTTAATAGGCCATCGGGGAAAACTGTTTTTT. It codes for CASSLIGHRGKLFF. The chain joins TRBV28 to TRBJ1-4; no clear D. The CDR3 has 14 residues. V shed 2 bases and J shed 10 bases, with 14 bases lying between them. In germline, CDR1 is MDHEN, CDR2 SYDVKM. The whole variable domain, filled in from reference TRBV28 and TRBJ1-4, reads DVKVTQSSRYLVKRTGEKVFLECVQDMDHENMFWYRQDPGLGLRLIYFSYDVKMKEKGDIPEGYSVSREKKERFSLILESASTNQTSMYLCASSLIGHRGKLFFGSGTQLSVL.

The V gene is TRBV21-1, the J gene TRBJ1-2. TRBV21-1 is a documented pseudogene. The CDR3 length is 16 residues. The CDR3 DNA follows: TGTGCCAGCAGCAAAGCGGTACCTAAGGGGACTTATGGCTACACCTTC. Translation gives CASSKAVPKGTYGYTF.

The chain combines TRBV7-9 with TRBJ2-2, with TRBD2 identical over 9 bases. V lost 1 base and J lost 6; bases outside the gene matches: 3. The CDR3 contains 15 residues. Germline CDR1 is SEHNR and CDR2 is FQNEAQ (reference sequence). CDR3 amino acids: CASSLGSGGSGELFF. Here the CDR3 DNA reads TGTGCCAGCAGCTTAGGCAGCGGGGGGTCCGGGGAGCTGTTTTTT.

This chain links TRBV18 with TRBJ1-1; 8 nucleotides line up with TRBD1. The CDR3 sequence is 14 residues long. CDR1 and CDR2 (germline): KGHSH, LQKENI. The junction had 5 bases not matched to a gene; V was cut back by 3 bases and J by 5 bases. This CDR3 is CASSPRTGWTEAFF. The CDR3 DNA is TGTGCCAGCTCACCCCGGACAGGGTGGACTGAAGCTTTCTTT.

This clone was seen more than once but under ten times. The chain has TRBV28 and TRBJ2-3, with D perhaps TRBD2 (5 bases). CDR3 length: 14 residues. The germline V gene encodes CDR1 MDHEN and CDR2 SYDVKM. V was trimmed by 5 bases and J by 0 bases, leaving 9 bases between them. The CDR3 here is CASSLRTSTDTQYF. CDR3 coding DNA: TGTGCCAGCAGTCTTCGGACTAGCACAGATACGCAGTATTTT.

The genes are TRBV18 and TRBJ1-1; weak D call: TRBD1 (5 bases). Trimming cost V 1 base and J 4 bases, with 16 bases left between them. The CDR3 totals 16 residues. Looked up from germline, CDR1 is KGHSH and CDR2 is LQKENI. The CDR3 sequence: CASSPLSAQGGTEAFF. Here the CDR3 DNA reads TGTGCCAGCTCACCACTGTCGGCGCAGGGTGGCACTGAAGCTTTCTTT.

This chain joins TRBV30 and TRBJ2-7, with TRBD1 matching over 11 bases. The V and J ends lost 1 base and 2 bases, in that order; junction bases with no gene match: 10. The germline V gene encodes CDR1 GTSNPN and CDR2 SVGIG (reference sequence). The CDR3 runs 17 residues. CDR3 sequence reads: CAWSEVIPGQGAYEQYF. DNA of the CDR3: TGTGCCTGGAGTGAGGTTATTCCGGGACAGGGGGCCTACGAGCAGTACTTC.

CDR3 loop: CASSLSFRDNHRFF. Written as DNA, the CDR3 is TGTGCCAGCAGTTTATCATTCCGGGACAATCATCGGTTCTTC. V is TRBV28 and J is TRBJ2-1; weak D call: TRBD1 (6 bases). The V and J ends lost 1 base and 15 bases respectively, with 19 bases between them. CDR3 length equals 14 residues. Germline-derived CDR1 and CDR2 are MDHEN and SYDVKM.

The gene calls are TRBV6-1 and TRBJ2-1, with no clear D. V gave up 1 base and J gave up 8 bases, with 12 bases separating them. The CDR3 spans 14 residues. Germline CDR1 and CDR2: MNHNS and SASEGT. The CDR3 spells CASSEDSLWDEQFF. The DNA of the CDR3 is TGTGCCAGCAGTGAAGACAGCCTTTGGGATGAGCAGTTCTTC.

The chain employs TRBV27 and TRBJ2-2; possibly TRBD2 for D (5 bases). V lost 4 bases, J lost 9 bases, and 18 bases lay in between. CDR1 is MNHEY, CDR2 SMNVEV, per germline (reference sequence). The CDR3 totals 15 residues. Here the CDR3 DNA reads TGTGCCAGCAGTTCACCCCCCGCGGGCTACCGGGAGCTGTTTTTT. This codes for CASSSPPAGYRELFF.

V and J are TRBV10-3 and TRBJ1-6; tentatively, D is TRBD1 (6 bases). Germline V gene lookup returns CDR1 ENHRY and CDR2 SYGVKD. V was trimmed by 0 bases and J by 5 bases, leaving 8 bases between them. The CDR3 loop spans 15 amino acids. The CDR3 spells CAISESQGNNSPLHF. In nucleotides, the CDR3 is TGTGCCATCAGTGAGTCGCAGGGGAATAATTCACCCCTCCACTTT.

The chain combines TRBV28 with TRBJ2-2, with a possible D match to TRBD1 (6 bases). The CDR3 has 16 amino acids. Trimming took 5 bases from V and 0 from J, leaving 13 bases between them. Looked up from germline, CDR1 is MDHEN and CDR2 is SYDVKM. The CDR3 protein is CASSPVRTANTGELFF. The CDR3 DNA is TGTGCCAGCAGTCCGGTCCGGACAGCGAACACCGGGGAGCTGTTTTTT.

V usage is TRBV9 and J usage is TRBJ2-2; TRBD2 aligns across 11 bases. The CDR3 is made up of 14 amino acids. Germline CDR1 and CDR2: SGDLS and YYNGEE. J was trimmed by 7 bases and V by 10 bases; bases with no gene match: 9. The CDR3 DNA is TGTGCCGGTAGCGGGAGGGCCATAGGCGGGGAGCTGTTTTTT. It codes for CAGSGRAIGGELFF.

The chain carries TRBV4-2 and TRBJ2-2; 10 bases agree with TRBD2. The V gene's germline CDR1 is LGHNA and CDR2 YNFKEQ. The CDR3 is 20 residues long. The junction had 14 bases not matched to a gene; V was cut back by 4 bases and J by 0 bases. CDR3 amino acids: CASSLLRASGRDTNTGELFF. DNA of the CDR3: TGTGCCAGCAGCCTCCTTCGGGCTAGCGGGAGAGATACGAACACCGGGGAGCTGTTTTTT.

CDR3 protein: CASTPPGQGAEYGYTF. The CDR3, as DNA: TGTGCCAGTACCCCACCGGGACAGGGGGCTGAGTATGGCTACACCTTC. The chain uses TRBV19 and TRBJ1-2; 12 nucleotides match TRBD1. The V gene's germline CDR1 is LNHDA and CDR2 SQIVND (reference sequence). This CDR3 has 16 amino acids. V was clipped by 7 bases and J by 5 bases; unmatched bases: 11. Variable domain in full (rest from reference TRBV19 and TRBJ1-2): DGGITQSPKYLFRKEGQNVTLSCEQNLNHDAMYWYRQDPGQGLRLIYYSQIVNDFQKGDIAEGYSVSREKKESFPLTVTSAQKNPTAFYLCASTPPGQGAEYGYTFGSGTRLTVV.

This rearrangement joins TRBV5-6 to TRBJ2-7; TRBD1 matches at 11 bases. The CDR3 contains 16 residues. Germline CDR1 reads SGHDT; CDR2 reads YYEEEE. Trimming at V came to 2 bases and at J to 2 bases, leaving 6 bases not matched to a gene. As DNA, the CDR3 is TGTGCCAGCAGCTTAGTCGTGGACAGGGGGCCCTACGAGCAGTACTTC. Translated: CASSLVVDRGPYEQYF.

The chain links TRBV15 to TRBJ2-5; the D gene is possibly TRBD2 (5 bases). This CDR3 comprises 15 residues. Between the trimmed V and J ends, which lost 0 bases and 5 bases, there was a span of 13 bases. Germline CDR1 LNHNV, CDR2 YYDKDF (reference sequence). The CDR3 DNA is TGTGCCACCAGCAGAGATCGGGGAAGGGAGGAGACCCAGTACTTC. Amino acid sequence: CATSRDRGREETQYF.

The chain combines TRBV20-1 with TRBJ2-1; 10 positions match TRBD2. This CDR3 spans 19 amino acids. The ends lost 3 bases at V and 0 bases at J; junction bases unmatched: 14. Germline CDR1 DFQATT, CDR2 SNEGSKA (reference sequence). CDR3 sequence: CSASGLAGVVVSSYNEQFF. The CDR3 coding sequence is TGCAGTGCTAGTGGGCTAGCGGGAGTCGTAGTTAGCTCCTACAATGAGCAGTTCTTC.